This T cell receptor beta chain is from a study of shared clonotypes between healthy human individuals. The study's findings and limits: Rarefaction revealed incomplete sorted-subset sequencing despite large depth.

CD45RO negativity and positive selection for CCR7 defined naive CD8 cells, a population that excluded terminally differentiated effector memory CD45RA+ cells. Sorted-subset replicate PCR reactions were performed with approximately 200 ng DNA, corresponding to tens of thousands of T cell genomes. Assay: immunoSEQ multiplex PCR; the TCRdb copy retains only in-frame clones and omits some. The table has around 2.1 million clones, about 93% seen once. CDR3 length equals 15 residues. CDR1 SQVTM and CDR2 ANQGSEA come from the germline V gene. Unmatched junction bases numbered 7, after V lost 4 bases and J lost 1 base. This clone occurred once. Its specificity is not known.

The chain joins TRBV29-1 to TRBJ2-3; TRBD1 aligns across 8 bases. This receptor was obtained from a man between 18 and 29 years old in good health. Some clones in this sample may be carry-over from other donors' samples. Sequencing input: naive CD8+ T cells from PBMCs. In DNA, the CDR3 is TGCAGCGTTGGTAGGACAGGGTCCGGCACAGATACGCAGTATTTT. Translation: CSVGRTGSGTDTQYF.